This passage covers 25 T cell receptor beta chains from one sample sequenced in a study of identical twins. Each CDR3 protein gets one entry after TCRdb re-called the 5' RACE reads with MiXCR. The sample includes 1.5 million or so distinct CDR3 sequences, around a third seen only once; the top ten take approximately 0.25%. Sequencing was done on a sample of cord blood. Receptor source: a newborn girl in good health.

This clonotype has a handful of counts. V and J are TRBV20-1 and TRBJ2-7; TRBD2 matches at 13 bases. The J call is doubtful: the DNA matches TRBJ2-5 better. The germline CDR1 and CDR2 sequences are DFQATT and SNEGSKA (reference sequence). The CDR3 spans 15 residues. DNA for the CDR3: TGCAGTGCGGAAGGACTAGCGGGAGCCCCAGAGACCCAGTACTTC. Encoded protein: CSAEGLAGAPETQYF.

This chain connects TRBV5-6 to TRBJ2-1; 9 nucleotides match TRBD2. CDR3 size: 14 residues. Trimming took 1 base from V and 10 from J; bases not matched to a gene: 6. Germline V lookup: CDR1 SGHDT, CDR2 YYEEEE. Here the CDR3 DNA reads TGTGCCAGCAGCTTGCTAGCGGGAATGCGGGAGCAGTTCTTC. Protein: CASSLLAGMREQFF. The full variable domain, in which reference TRBV5-6 and TRBJ2-1 provide the parts outside the CDR3, is DAGVTQSPTHLIKTRGQQVTLRCSPKSGHDTVSWYQQALGQGPQFIFQYYEEEERQRGNFPDRFSGHQFPNYSSELNVNALLLGDSALYLCASSLLAGMREQFFGPGTRLTVL.

Points on this clonotype: This clone may be a read error of a much larger clone one base away. This chain links TRBV25-1 with TRBJ2-7, with D perhaps matching TRBD2 (5 bases). V lost 3 bases and J 2 bases, leaving 14 bases between the germline ends. CDR3 length: 15 residues. Germline-derived CDR1 and CDR2 are MGHDK and SYGVNS. CDR3 sequence reads: CASSDISGSPYEQYF. The CDR3 nucleotides read TGTGCCAGCAGTGATATCAGCGGTAGCCCCTACGAGCAGTACTTC.

The gene calls are TRBV6-5 and TRBJ2-5, with D hard to call. This CDR3 comprises 13 residues. V lost 0 bases and J 11 bases, leaving 13 bases between the germline ends. The germline V gene has CDR1 MNHEY and CDR2 SVGAGI. Written as DNA, the CDR3 is TGTGCCAGCAGTTACTCCCCGGACGGTGAGCAGTACTTC. As protein: CASSYSPDGEQYF.

This clonotype was found a few times. This chain links TRBV9 with TRBJ2-6; unclear D gene. Per germline, CDR1 SGDLS and CDR2 YYNGEE. V was trimmed by 0 bases and J by 0 bases, leaving 4 bases between them. The CDR3 runs to 15 residues. The CDR3 loop is CASSVEASGANVLTF. The CDR3 DNA follows: TGTGCCAGCAGCGTAGAGGCCTCTGGGGCCAACGTCCTGACTTTC.

In this sample, this clonotype turned up a few times. The genes are TRBV7-9 and TRBJ2-5; 10 nucleotides line up with TRBD1. Germline CDR1 and CDR2: SEHNR and FQNEAQ (reference sequence). CDR3 length equals 16 residues. The V gene end was trimmed by 3 bases and the J gene end by 2 bases; junction bases not matched to a gene: 6. Here the CDR3 DNA reads TGTGCCAGCAGCTTGGGACAGGGGCTGGGTCAAGAGACCCAGTACTTC. This translates into CASSLGQGLGQETQYF.

At least ten counts were recorded for this clonotype. This chain links TRBV3-1 with TRBJ2-3; D may be TRBD2 (6 bases). This CDR3 has 15 amino acids. CDR1 LGHDT and CDR2 YNNKEL come from the germline V gene (reference sequence). V was shortened by 10 bases and J by 7 bases, with 24 bases between the two germline ends. This CDR3 reads CATSGARRSWHTQYF. For the CDR3, the DNA is TGTGCCACCTCGGGAGCTCGCCGAAGCTGGCATACGCAGTATTTT.

This clonotype was picked up a small number of times. This sequence joins TRBV11-2 and TRBJ1-2; tentative D call: TRBD1 (6 bases). The germline V and J ends were trimmed by 1 base and 3 bases, with 21 bases remaining between them. The CDR3 is 18 amino acids. The germline V gene encodes CDR1 SGHAT and CDR2 FQNNGV. CDR3 sequence reads: CASSLVPRGRGLHYGYTF. CDR3 in DNA: TGTGCCAGCAGCTTAGTTCCCAGGGGAAGAGGATTGCACTATGGCTACACCTTC.

The V call is TRBV18, the J call TRBJ1-1; D gene ambiguous. Germline CDR1 KGHSH, CDR2 LQKENI. This CDR3 is 18 amino acids long. V was trimmed by 5 bases and J by 0 bases, leaving 22 bases between them. The CDR3 bases are TGTGCCAGCTCAGCGTTTACCCGATCCACCCCTCTGAACACTGAAGCTTTCTTT. It yields the protein CASSAFTRSTPLNTEAFF.

This clonotype was picked up many times. The J gene is TRBJ2-1, the V gene TRBV14; 7 positions match TRBD1. The V segment lost 2 bases and the J segment 3 bases; nucleotides outside the gene matches: 4. CDR1 SGHDN and CDR2 FVKESK come from the germline V gene. The CDR3 sequence is 15 residues long. CDR3 sequence (DNA): TGTGCCAGCAGCCAAATGGCAGGGGGCTACAATGAGCAGTTCTTC. It yields the protein CASSQMAGGYNEQFF.

This clonotype was detected only a few times. The V and J genes are TRBV6-5 and TRBJ2-4; no definite D call. Germline lookup yields CDR1 MNHEY and CDR2 SVGAGI. This CDR3 is 13 amino acids long. V was cut by 6 bases and J by 7 bases, with 13 bases left in between. DNA of the CDR3: TGTGCCAGCAGACCAAGAGTCTCGAACATTCAGTACTTC. Protein product: CASRPRVSNIQYF.

The chain combines TRBV12-3 or TRBV12-4 with TRBJ2-4, with D unclear. Near its end, the DNA agrees better with TRBJ2-7, so the J call may be wrong. This CDR3 contains 15 residues. The CDR3 spells CASSLRLGFTYEQYF. CDR3 nucleotide sequence: TGTGCCAGCAGTTTAAGGCTAGGGTTTACCTACGAGCAGTACTTC.

The V and J genes are TRBV20-1 and TRBJ2-3; a weak D match, TRBD1 (5 bases). Per the germline V gene, CDR1 is DFQATT and CDR2 is SNEGSKA (reference sequence). This CDR3 contains 12 residues. The CDR3 reads CTRAGFADTQYF. The CDR3 DNA is TGCACCCGAGCAGGGTTCGCAGATACGCAGTATTTT.

This sequence joins TRBV18 and TRBJ2-5; D is unresolved. V was shortened by 0 bases and J by 4 bases, with 9 bases between the two germline ends. The CDR3 loop spans 14 amino acids. Germline values: CDR1 KGHSH, CDR2 LQKENI. CDR3 coding DNA: TGTGCCAGCTCACCACCCTTAAATCGAGAGACCCAGTACTTC. Encoded protein: CASSPPLNRETQYF. Filled out from reference TRBV18 and TRBJ2-5, the complete variable domain reads NAGVMQNPRHLVRRRGQEARLRCSPMKGHSHVYWYRQLPEEGLKFMVYLQKENIIDESGMPKERFSAEFPKEGPSILRIQQVVRGDSAAYFCASSPPLNRETQYFGPGTRLLVL.

The V call is TRBV4-2, the J call TRBJ2-1; 9 bases fit TRBD2. This CDR3 region has 17 residues. The trim removed 4 bases at V and 4 bases at J, leaving 11 bases unmatched. The germline V gene has CDR1 LGHNA and CDR2 YNFKEQ. The CDR3, as DNA: TGTGCCAGCAGCCCCCCCGGGGGGCTAGCGGGGTACAATGAGCAGTTCTTC. Translating gives CASSPPGGLAGYNEQFF.

This clonotype was recorded many times. The chain combines TRBV4-1 with TRBJ2-3, with D possibly being TRBD2 (5 bases). The CDR3 length is 13 residues. CDR1 is MGHRA, CDR2 YSYEKL, per germline. Trimming took off 2 bases at V and 7 bases at J, with 10 bases between the two ends. Written as DNA, the CDR3 is TGCGCCAGCAGCCAACGGAGGAAAAATACGCAGTATTTT. Its protein product is CASSQRRKNTQYF.

There are a few counts of this clonotype. This CDR3 is CASSLLGPRVGSTDTQYF. CDR3 DNA sequence: TGTGCCAGCAGCCTCTTAGGACCCCGAGTCGGTAGCACAGATACGCAGTATTTT. The rearrangement links TRBV7-2 to TRBJ2-3; D remains ambiguous. CDR3 length: 18 amino acids. V lost 5 bases, J lost 0 bases, and 21 bases lay in between. Germline assignment: CDR1 SGHTA and CDR2 FQGNSA.

The gene calls are TRBV11-2 and TRBJ2-7, with 14 bases fitting TRBD2. The last part of the DNA fits TRBJ2-5 better; the J call may be wrong. Germline V CDR1 and CDR2: SGHAT, FQNNGV. The CDR3 loop spans 21 amino acids. As DNA, the CDR3 is TGTGCCAGCAGCTTGGGCGGCCCCCGACTAGCGGGAGGGCTCATGAGGGAGACCCAGTACTTC. This gives the protein CASSLGGPRLAGGLMRETQYF.

This clonotype was recorded at least ten times. A read error may produce the germline difference seen at one junction end. The chain recombines TRBV5-1 with TRBJ2-5; perhaps D is TRBD1 or TRBD2 (5 bases each). Per the germline V gene, CDR1 is SGHRS and CDR2 is YFSETQ. The CDR3 sequence is 13 residues long. In DNA form, the CDR3 reads TGTGCCAGCAGCTTGGGACCACAAGAGACCCAGTACTTC. Translating gives CASSLGPQETQYF.

The chain couples TRBV20-1 to TRBJ2-7; tentatively, D is TRBD2 (5 bases). The V and J ends lost 0 bases and 2 bases respectively, with 14 bases between them. CDR3 size: 15 residues. CDR1 and CDR2 from the germline V gene are DFQATT and SNEGSKA (reference sequence). CDR3 in amino acids: CSARDMMTGAYEQYF. CDR3 in DNA: TGCAGTGCTAGAGATATGATGACCGGGGCCTACGAGCAGTACTTC.

The genes are TRBV5-6 and TRBJ1-2; D might be TRBD1 (5 bases). Trimming took 2 bases from V and 4 from J, leaving 18 bases between them. Germline-derived CDR1 and CDR2 are SGHDT and YYEEEE. The CDR3 runs to 16 residues. Here the CDR3 reads CASSFPPGGGIYGYTF. The CDR3 DNA reads as TGTGCCAGCAGCTTTCCCCCCGGGGGGGGAATCTATGGCTACACCTTC.

In this sample, this clonotype turned up a few times. The CDR3, as DNA: TGTGCCAGCAGTTATGCAGGGTCTCCCCTTAACTATGGCTACACCTTC. It is translated as CASSYAGSPLNYGYTF. The chain employs TRBV6-5 and TRBJ1-2, with D tentatively TRBD1 (5 bases). CDR3 length equals 16 residues. In germline, CDR1 is MNHEY, CDR2 SVGAGI. Trimming took off 3 bases at V and 1 base at J, with 15 bases between the two ends.

The J gene is TRBJ2-3, the V gene TRBV20-1; maybe TRBD2 (7 bases). The CDR3 contains 14 residues. The germline V and J ends were trimmed by 5 bases and 5 bases, with 17 bases remaining between them. Per germline, CDR1 DFQATT and CDR2 SNEGSKA (reference sequence). The CDR3 spells CSAPSRGGIDTQYF. CDR3 bases: TGCAGTGCTCCTTCCCGCGGGGGCATAGATACGCAGTATTTT.

Only a few counts were recorded for this clonotype. This chain uses TRBV3-1 with TRBJ2-7; no reliable D call. The CDR3 spans 12 residues. Trimming left V 3 bases short and J 5 bases short, with 8 bases between. The germline V gene encodes CDR1 LGHDT and CDR2 YNNKEL (reference sequence). CDR3 amino acids: CASSQTSNEQYF. The CDR3 nucleotides read TGTGCCAGCAGCCAGACGTCCAACGAGCAGTACTTC.

This chain connects TRBV7-9 to TRBJ1-4; 7 bases align to TRBD1. V shed 6 bases and J 0 bases; nucleotides not matched to a gene: 7. CDR1 is SEHNR, CDR2 FQNEAQ, per germline (reference sequence). The CDR3 sequence is 16 residues long. DNA of the CDR3: TGTGCCAGCAGTCGTGGACAGGCAACAACTAATGAAAAACTGTTTTTT. This translates into CASSRGQATTNEKLFF.